This TCR beta chain came from a study of blood T cells in healthy people across ages. Study-wide results and limits: Both higher diversity and more naive CD4+ cells marked long-lived donors when set against aged donors.

V gave up 4 bases and J gave up 6 bases; unmatched junction bases: 17. The CDR3 sequence is 17 residues long. Germline values: CDR1 SGDLS, CDR2 YYNGEE. In regard to this clonotype: The target antigen is unknown.

The second PCR ran roughly 7 to 12 cycles with a sample-barcoded 5' primer and J-beta primers. TCRdb processed the 5' RACE reads anew with MiXCR; each CDR3 protein has one entry. The sample lists 1.8 million or so distinct CDR3 sequences, around 42% occurring once. The rearrangement links TRBV9 to TRBJ2-3, with 7 positions matching TRBD2. This clonotype was sampled from a human donor in good health. The specimen was blood. CDR3 DNA: TGTGCCAGCAGCAGTCCCTCGGGAGGCCCAGGTTTGGATACGCAGTATTTT. As protein: CASSSPSGGPGLDTQYF.